The 5 T cell receptor beta chains presented below share a single source sample, sequenced in a study of T cell responses to AZD1222 COVID-19 vaccine. Libraries were prepared by immunoSEQ multiplex PCR; TCRdb keeps only in-frame clonotypes and omits some of them. The sample includes fewer than 150,000 clones, approximately 85% of them seen just once. This sample comprised peripheral blood, obtained on day 0 of AZD1222 vaccination. The receptors were sampled from an adult in good health.

The chain recombines TRBV3-1 (or the pseudogene TRBV3-2) with TRBJ2-3; D possibly corresponds to TRBD2 (6 bases). Germline loops: CDR1 LGHDT, CDR2 YNNKEL (reference sequence). V shed 0 bases and J shed 5 bases, with 12 bases lying between them. The CDR3 totals 15 residues. CDR3 protein: CASSQEGGDGDTQYF. The DNA of the CDR3 is TGTGCCAGCAGCCAAGAAGGAGGGGATGGAGATACGCAGTATTTT.

The CDR3 loop is CAISEIPGLYYEQYF. DNA of the CDR3: TGTGCCATCAGTGAGATCCCGGGACTTTACTACGAGCAGTACTTC. The V gene is TRBV10-3, the J gene TRBJ2-7; D might be TRBD2 (6 bases). Per the germline V gene, CDR1 is ENHRY and CDR2 is SYGVKD. CDR3 length: 15 amino acids. V lost 2 bases, J lost 3 bases, and 14 bases lay in between.

CDR3 protein: CASSLDIQNTEAFF. CDR3 bases: TGCGCCAGCAGCTTGGACATCCAGAACACTGAAGCTTTCTTT. The chain has TRBV5-1 and TRBJ1-1; the D is unclear. Deletions cut 0 bases from V and 1 base from J, with 7 bases between. Germline loops: CDR1 SGHRS, CDR2 YFSETQ. This CDR3 is built from 14 residues.

V usage is TRBV30 and J usage is TRBJ2-7; TRBD1 agrees at 9 bases. The V segment lost 0 bases and the J segment 5 bases; nucleotides outside the gene matches: 8. Looked up from germline, CDR1 is GTSNPN and CDR2 is SVGIG (reference sequence). CDR3 length: 15 residues. The DNA of the CDR3 is TGTGCCTGGAGTGTACCGGGACAGGGAAGTGACGAGCAGTACTTC. Protein: CAWSVPGQGSDEQYF.

This chain connects TRBV6-6 to TRBJ1-5; D unresolved. CDR1 and CDR2 (germline): MNHNY, SVGAGI (reference sequence). This CDR3 region has 14 residues. The V gene lost 7 bases and the J gene lost 3 bases, with 13 bases spanning the gap. The CDR3 loop reads CASTNAGSNQPQHF. As DNA, the CDR3 is TGTGCCAGCACCAACGCGGGATCCAATCAGCCCCAGCATTTT.